These T cell receptor beta chains were read from a single sample in a study of blood T cell repertoires in COVID-19. This table comes from immunoSEQ multiplex PCR, and its TCRdb copy is limited to in-frame clones, with some not included. The data contain 40,000 to 60,000 clones, 70% to 90% of them singletons. Specimen: peripheral blood. Receptors were obtained from a woman aged 55-75 years with acute or convalescent COVID-19. CDR3s include the opening cysteine and the closing phenylalanine or tryptophan. The D gene is left open where the match is weak. Clone size is stated in some rows and not others, as once, few, many or a class when expanded.

d_gene	v_gene	abundance	j_gene	CDR3nt	CDR3aa
TRBD2	TRBV4-2	-	TRBJ2-1	TGTGCCAGCAGCCAAAGTGGAGGACTAGCCACCTACAATGAGCAGTTCTTC	CASSQSGGLATYNEQFF
-	TRBV3-1/TRBV3-2	once	TRBJ2-1	TGTGCCAGCAGCCCTCTGGGGGGGGCCGCCAATGAGCAGTTCTTC	CASSPLGGAANEQFF
TRBD2	TRBV18	-	TRBJ2-3	TGTGCCAGCTCACCGCTAGCGGGAGTGGTCACAGATACGCAGTATTTT	CASSPLAGVVTDTQYF
-	TRBV12-3/TRBV12-4	-	TRBJ2-7	TGTGCCAGCAGTCCGGTCGCCTACGAGCAGTACTTC	CASSPVAYEQYF
TRBD2	TRBV11-2	-	TRBJ2-5	TGTGCCAGCAGCTCGCGGCGGGGGGCTTGGCAAGAGACCCAGTACTTC	CASSSRRGAWQETQYF
-	TRBV11-2	medium-sized	TRBJ1-5	TGTGCCAGCAGCTTAGACGAGGGAGGGGGAAATCAGCCCCAGCATTTT	CASSLDEGGGNQPQHF
TRBD2	TRBV6-2/TRBV6-3	-	TRBJ2-1	TGTGCCAGCAGCCCTGCCTTTCTTACTAGCGGGAGGAACAATGAGCAGTTCTTC	CASSPAFLTSGRNNEQFF
-	TRBV7-8	once	TRBJ1-1	TGTGCCAGCAGCTTAGACGGCGGAACTGAAGCTTTCTTT	CASSLDGGTEAFF
TRBD1	TRBV7-9	medium-sized	TRBJ2-2	TGTGCCAGCAGCTTAGCGGCAGGGGGATGGACCGGGGAGCTGTTTTTT	CASSLAAGGWTGELFF
TRBD1	TRBV25-1	-	TRBJ1-4	TGTGCCAGCAGTGATCTGTACAGGGGGACTGAAAAACTGTTTTTT	CASSDLYRGTEKLFF
-	TRBV4-2	-	TRBJ1-2	TGTGCCAGCAGCCAACAAGCCCTTCAATGGTTAAACTATGGCTACACCTTC	CASSQQALQWLNYGYTF
-	TRBV4-3	-	TRBJ2-2	TGCGCCAGCAGCCAAGATCACGCAGGACAGAACACCGGGGAGCTGTTTTTT	CASSQDHAGQNTGELFF
-	TRBV4-3	-	TRBJ1-1	TGCGCCAGCAGCCAAGATGAGGGTCGAACTGAAGCTTTCTTT	CASSQDEGRTEAFF
TRBD2	TRBV15	-	TRBJ2-7	TGTGCCACCAGCAGAGATATGATAGCGGGAAGTTACGGGCAGTACTTC	CATSRDMIAGSYGQYF
-	TRBV7-3	-	TRBJ2-2	TGTGCCAGCAGCTTGGCAGGGAACACCGGGGAGCTGTTTTTT	CASSLAGNTGELFF
-	TRBV7-9	-	TRBJ1-2	TGTGCCAGCAGCTTACTGTATGGGAGTGGCTACACCTTC	CASSLLYGSGYTF
-	TRBV7-9	-	TRBJ1-4	TGTGCCAGCAGCTTATATGCGGGGGAGGAAAAACTGTTTTTT	CASSLYAGEEKLFF
-	TRBV12-3/TRBV12-4	-	TRBJ1-3	TGTGCCAGCAGAGGACAATCTGGAAACACCATATATTTT	CASRGQSGNTIYF
TRBD2	TRBV11-3	-	TRBJ2-5	TGTGCCAGCAGCTTGGGCGGGGGTAGAGGGGAGACCCAGTACTTC	CASSLGGGRGETQYF
TRBD1	TRBV6-6	-	TRBJ1-1	TGTGCCAGCAGAGACTCAGACAGGGCCCGCTGGACTGAAGCTTTCTTT	CASRDSDRARWTEAFF
TRBD2	TRBV5-1	-	TRBJ2-7	TGCGCCAGCAGCCCGCACGGGCGGAGCGGGGGGGCCGAGCAGTACTTC	CASSPHGRSGGAEQYF
-	TRBV5-1	-	TRBJ1-5	TGCGCCAGCAGCTTGGGACAGTCGCGGTATAGCAATCAGCCCCAGCATTTT	CASSLGQSRYSNQPQHF
-	TRBV4-3	-	TRBJ1-6	TGCGCCAGCAGCCAAGCCAGGGGCGGTAATTCACCCCTCCACTTT	CASSQARGGNSPLHF
TRBD2	TRBV7-8	-	TRBJ2-5	TGTGCCAGCAGCTTGTTGCGGGGGGAGACCCAGTACTTC	CASSLLRGETQYF
-	TRBV30	-	TRBJ1-1	TGTGCCTGGACCCGGAACGGGGGCACTGAAGCTTTCTTT	CAWTRNGGTEAFF
TRBD2	TRBV11-1	-	TRBJ2-1	TGTGCCAGCAGCTCGGGGCTAGCGGGGGACAATGAGCAGTTCTTC	CASSSGLAGDNEQFF
TRBD1	TRBV4-2	-	TRBJ2-7	TGTGCCAGCAGCCAAGATTTGACAGGGGTAAGCTACGAGCAGTACTTC	CASSQDLTGVSYEQYF
-	TRBV19	-	TRBJ2-3	TGTGCCAGTAGTATGCTCGACTATGCAGATACGCAGTATTTT	CASSMLDYADTQYF
-	TRBV5-4	-	TRBJ2-3	TGTGCCAGCAGCTTGAGGGGTTTTGGGGGGAGAGATACGCAGTATTTT	CASSLRGFGGRDTQYF